This T cell receptor (beta chain) appears in the sequencing data of a study of blood T cell repertoires in COVID-19. Study overall: The United States, Italy and Spain provided the acute and convalescent COVID-19 samples.

Using immunoSEQ multiplex PCR, the repertoire was profiled, and TCRdb retains in-frame clones only, with some absent. The sample records more than 45,000 clones, 75% to 95% being singletons. CDR1 SNHLY and CDR2 FYNNEI come from the germline V gene. With 3 bases clipped from V and 7 bases from J, the junction kept 8 bases outside the gene matches. The CDR3 has 15 residues. Sequences were obtained from peripheral blood. The chain joins TRBV2 to TRBJ1-4; 7 bases are a match to TRBD1. This TCR derives from a man aged 65 to 85 with acute or convalescent COVID-19. CDR3 DNA sequence: TGTGCCAGCAGTGAGAGGGCAGGGGGGCTTGAAAAACTGTTTTTT. Protein sequence: CASSERAGGLEKLFF.